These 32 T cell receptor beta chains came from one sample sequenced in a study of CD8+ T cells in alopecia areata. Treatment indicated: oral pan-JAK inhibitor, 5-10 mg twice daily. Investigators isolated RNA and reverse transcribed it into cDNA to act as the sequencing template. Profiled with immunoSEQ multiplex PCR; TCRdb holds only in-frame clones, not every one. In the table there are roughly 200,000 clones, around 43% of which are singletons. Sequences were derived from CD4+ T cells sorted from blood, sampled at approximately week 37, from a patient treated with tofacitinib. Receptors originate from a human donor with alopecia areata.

The CDR3 loop reads CASSQDVRDVRATDTQYF. The CDR3 DNA reads TGCGCCAGCAGCCAAGATGTTAGGGATGTAAGGGCCACAGATACGCAGTATTTT. This chain joins TRBV4-3 and TRBJ2-3; D gene ambiguous. The germline CDR1 and CDR2 sequences are LGHNA and YSLEER. Trimming stripped 0 bases from V and 2 bases from J, with 18 bases between. This CDR3 contains 18 residues.

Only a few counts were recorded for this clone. The CDR3 here is CASLRGTDTQYF. CDR3 nucleotides: TGTGCCAGTCTCAGGGGTACAGATACGCAGTATTTT. This rearrangement joins TRBV2 to TRBJ2-3; D may be TRBD1 (6 bases). This CDR3 has 12 residues. The germline V gene encodes CDR1 SNHLY and CDR2 FYNNEI. V gave up 9 bases and J gave up 3 bases, with 10 bases separating them.

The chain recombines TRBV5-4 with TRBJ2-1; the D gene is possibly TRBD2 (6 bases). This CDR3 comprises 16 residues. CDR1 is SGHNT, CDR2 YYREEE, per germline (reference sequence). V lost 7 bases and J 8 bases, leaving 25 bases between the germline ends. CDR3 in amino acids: CASPPGRGGREYEQFF. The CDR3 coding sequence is TGTGCCAGCCCCCCCGGTAGGGGAGGCAGGGAGTATGAGCAGTTCTTC.

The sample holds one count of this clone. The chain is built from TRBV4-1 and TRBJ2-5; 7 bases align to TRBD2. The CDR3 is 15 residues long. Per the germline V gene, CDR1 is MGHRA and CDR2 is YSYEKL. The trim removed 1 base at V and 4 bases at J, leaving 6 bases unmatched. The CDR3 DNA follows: TGCGCCAGCAGCCAAGGAGCGGGATGGGGAGAGACCCAGTACTTC. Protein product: CASSQGAGWGETQYF.

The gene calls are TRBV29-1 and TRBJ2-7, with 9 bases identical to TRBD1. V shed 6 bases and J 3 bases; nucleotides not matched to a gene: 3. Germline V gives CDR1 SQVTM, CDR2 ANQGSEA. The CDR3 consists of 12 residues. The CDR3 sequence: CSVGQGDYEQYF. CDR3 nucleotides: TGCAGCGTGGGACAGGGAGACTACGAGCAGTACTTC.

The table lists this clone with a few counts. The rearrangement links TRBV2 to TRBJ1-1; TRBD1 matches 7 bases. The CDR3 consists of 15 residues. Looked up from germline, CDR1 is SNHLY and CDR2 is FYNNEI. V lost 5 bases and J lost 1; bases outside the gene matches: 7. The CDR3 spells CASSSKTGRNTEAFF. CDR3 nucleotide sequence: TGTGCCAGCAGTTCCAAGACAGGGCGGAACACTGAAGCTTTCTTT. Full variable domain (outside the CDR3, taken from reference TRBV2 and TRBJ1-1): EPEVTQTPSHQVTQMGQEVILRCVPISNHLYFYWYRQILGQKVEFLVSFYNNEISEKSEIFDDQFSVERPDGSNFTLKIRSTKLEDSAMYFCASSSKTGRNTEAFFGQGTRLTVV.

The CDR3 reads CASSLVGTGFYEQYF. CDR3 sequence (DNA): TGCGCCAGCAGCTTGGTAGGAACGGGGTTCTACGAGCAGTACTTC. The chain combines TRBV5-1 with TRBJ2-7; possible D gene TRBD2, 5 bases. V lost 0 bases to trimming and J lost 3 bases, with 13 bases between them. The CDR3 loop spans 15 amino acids. Germline lookup yields CDR1 SGHRS and CDR2 YFSETQ.

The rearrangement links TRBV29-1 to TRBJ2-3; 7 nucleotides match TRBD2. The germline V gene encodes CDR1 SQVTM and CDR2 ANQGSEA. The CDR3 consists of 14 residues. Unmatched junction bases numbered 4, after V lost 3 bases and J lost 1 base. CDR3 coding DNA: TGCAGCGTTGATGAAACTAGCGGCACAGATACGCAGTATTTT. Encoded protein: CSVDETSGTDTQYF.

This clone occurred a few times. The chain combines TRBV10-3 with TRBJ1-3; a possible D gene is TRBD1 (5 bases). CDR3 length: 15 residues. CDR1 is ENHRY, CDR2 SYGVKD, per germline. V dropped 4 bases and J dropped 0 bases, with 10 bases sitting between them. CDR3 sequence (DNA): TGTGCCATCAGTGGCGGGGACCTCTCTGGAAACACCATATATTTT. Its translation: CAISGGDLSGNTIYF.

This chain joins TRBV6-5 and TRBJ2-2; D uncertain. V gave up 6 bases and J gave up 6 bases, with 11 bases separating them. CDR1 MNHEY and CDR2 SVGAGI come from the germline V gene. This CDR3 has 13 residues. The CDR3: CASSLLGPGELFF. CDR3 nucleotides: TGTGCCAGCAGCCTCTTGGGTCCCGGGGAGCTGTTTTTT.

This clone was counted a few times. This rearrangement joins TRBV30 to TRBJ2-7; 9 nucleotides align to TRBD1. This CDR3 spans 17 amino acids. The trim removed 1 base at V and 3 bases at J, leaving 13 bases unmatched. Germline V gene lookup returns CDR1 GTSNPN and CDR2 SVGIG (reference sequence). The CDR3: CAWSGGTGQRRNYEQYF. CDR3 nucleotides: TGTGCCTGGAGTGGAGGGACAGGGCAAAGGAGAAACTACGAGCAGTACTTC.

The CDR3 protein is CSVGLTGSPGNTIYF. The CDR3 coding sequence is TGCAGCGTTGGGCTGACAGGGTCCCCTGGAAACACCATATATTTT. J is TRBJ1-3 and V is TRBV29-1, with TRBD1 identical over 7 bases. The germline CDR1 and CDR2 sequences are SQVTM and ANQGSEA. The CDR3 is 15 residues long. V was pared by 4 bases and J by 2 bases, with 8 bases of the junction left unmatched.

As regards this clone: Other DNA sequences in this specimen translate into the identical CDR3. The CDR3 here is CSAGGTDTQYF. The CDR3 nucleotides are TGCAGTGCAGGGGGCACAGATACGCAGTATTTT. The rearrangement joins TRBV20-1 to TRBJ2-3, with a weak D call TRBD1 (5 bases). The CDR3 sequence is 11 residues long. CDR1 and CDR2 from the germline V gene are DFQATT and SNEGSKA (reference sequence). Between the trimmed V and J ends, which lost 6 bases and 1 base, there was a span of 5 bases.

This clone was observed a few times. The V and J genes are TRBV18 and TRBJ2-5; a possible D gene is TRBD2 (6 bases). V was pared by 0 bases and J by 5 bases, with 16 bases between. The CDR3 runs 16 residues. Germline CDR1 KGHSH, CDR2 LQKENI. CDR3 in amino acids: CASSPPRWRAGETQYF. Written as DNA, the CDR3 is TGTGCCAGCTCACCACCGAGGTGGAGGGCGGGTGAGACCCAGTACTTC.

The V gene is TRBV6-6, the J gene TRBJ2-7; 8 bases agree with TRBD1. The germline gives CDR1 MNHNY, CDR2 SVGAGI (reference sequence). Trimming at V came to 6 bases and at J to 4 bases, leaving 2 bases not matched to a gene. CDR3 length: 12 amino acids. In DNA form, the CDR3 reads TGTGCCAGCAGCCAGGGGGCGTACGAGCAGTACTTC. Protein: CASSQGAYEQYF.

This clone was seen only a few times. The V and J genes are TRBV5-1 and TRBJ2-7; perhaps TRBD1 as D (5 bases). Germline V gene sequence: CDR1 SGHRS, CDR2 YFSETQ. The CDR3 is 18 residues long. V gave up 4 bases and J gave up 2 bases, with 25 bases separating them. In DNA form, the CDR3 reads TGCGCCAGCAGCCCCGCGATGGGGCAGGGTGAGAAGGCCTACGAGCAGTACTTC. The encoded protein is CASSPAMGQGEKAYEQYF.

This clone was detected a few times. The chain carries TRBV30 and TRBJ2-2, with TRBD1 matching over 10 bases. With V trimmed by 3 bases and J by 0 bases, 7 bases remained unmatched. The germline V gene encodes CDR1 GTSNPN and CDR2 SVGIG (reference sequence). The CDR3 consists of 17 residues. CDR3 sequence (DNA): TGTGCCTGGAGCAGACAGGGGGCCCAAACGAACACCGGGGAGCTGTTTTTT. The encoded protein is CAWSRQGAQTNTGELFF. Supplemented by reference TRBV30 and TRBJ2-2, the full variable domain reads SQTIHQWPATLVQPVGSPLSLECTVEGTSNPNLYWYRQAAGRGLQLLFYSVGIGQISSEVPQNLSASRPQDRQFILSSKKLLLSDSGFYLCAWSRQGAQTNTGELFFGEGSRLTVL.

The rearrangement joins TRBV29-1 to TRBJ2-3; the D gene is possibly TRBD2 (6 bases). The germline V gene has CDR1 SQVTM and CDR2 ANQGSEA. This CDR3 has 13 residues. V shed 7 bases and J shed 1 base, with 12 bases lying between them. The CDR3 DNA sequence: TGCAGCGCCCCGTGGGGGGGCACAGATACGCAGTATTTT. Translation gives CSAPWGGTDTQYF.

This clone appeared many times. The CDR3: CASSPGTGEVTQYF. The CDR3 region has the DNA TGTGCCAGCAGCCCAGGGACAGGGGAGGTGACCCAGTACTTC. The chain combines TRBV7-2 with TRBJ2-5; 10 positions match TRBD1. The length of the CDR3 is 14 residues. Trimming took 5 bases from V and 7 from J; bases not matched to a gene: 7. CDR1 SGHTA and CDR2 FQGNSA come from the germline V gene.

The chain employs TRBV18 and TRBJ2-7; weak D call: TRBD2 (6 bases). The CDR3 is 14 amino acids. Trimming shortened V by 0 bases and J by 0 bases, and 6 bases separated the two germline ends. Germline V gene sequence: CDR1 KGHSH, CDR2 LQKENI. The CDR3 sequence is CASSPPGLSYEQYF. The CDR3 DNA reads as TGTGCCAGCTCACCACCGGGACTCTCCTACGAGCAGTACTTC. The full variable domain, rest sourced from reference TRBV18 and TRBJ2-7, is NAGVMQNPRHLVRRRGQEARLRCSPMKGHSHVYWYRQLPEEGLKFMVYLQKENIIDESGMPKERFSAEFPKEGPSILRIQQVVRGDSAAYFCASSPPGLSYEQYFGPGTRLTVT.

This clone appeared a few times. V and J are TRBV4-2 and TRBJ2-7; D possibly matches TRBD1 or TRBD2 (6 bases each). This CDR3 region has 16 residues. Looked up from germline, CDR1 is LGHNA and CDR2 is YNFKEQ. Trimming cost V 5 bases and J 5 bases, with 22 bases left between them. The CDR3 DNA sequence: TGTGCCAGCAGCGGATCCGTGGTCAGGGGACTCGACGAGCAGTACTTC. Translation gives CASSGSVVRGLDEQYF.

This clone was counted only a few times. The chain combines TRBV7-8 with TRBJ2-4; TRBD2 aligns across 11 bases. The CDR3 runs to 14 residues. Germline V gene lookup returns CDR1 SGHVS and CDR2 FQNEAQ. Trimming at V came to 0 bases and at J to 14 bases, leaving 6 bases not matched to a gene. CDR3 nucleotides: TGTGCCAGCAGCTTAGCGAGCCTAGCGGGGGGCAAGTACTTC. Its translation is CASSLASLAGGKYF.

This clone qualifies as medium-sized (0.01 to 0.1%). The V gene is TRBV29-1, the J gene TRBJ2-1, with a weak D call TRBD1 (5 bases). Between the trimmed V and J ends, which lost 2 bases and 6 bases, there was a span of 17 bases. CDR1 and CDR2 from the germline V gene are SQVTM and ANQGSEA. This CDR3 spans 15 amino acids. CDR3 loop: CSVEYVASQGNEQFF. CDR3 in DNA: TGCAGCGTTGAATACGTGGCTTCTCAGGGCAATGAGCAGTTCTTC.

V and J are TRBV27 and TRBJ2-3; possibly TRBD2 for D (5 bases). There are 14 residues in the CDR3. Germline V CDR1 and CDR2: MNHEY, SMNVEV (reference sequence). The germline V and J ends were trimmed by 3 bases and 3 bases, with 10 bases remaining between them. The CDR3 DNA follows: TGTGCCAGCAGTTTCGGGGATACAACAGATACGCAGTATTTT. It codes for CASSFGDTTDTQYF.

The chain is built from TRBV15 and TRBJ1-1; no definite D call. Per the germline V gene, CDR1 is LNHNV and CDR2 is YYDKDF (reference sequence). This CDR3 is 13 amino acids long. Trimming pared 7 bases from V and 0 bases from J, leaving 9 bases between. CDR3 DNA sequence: TGTGCCACCACCAACGGACTGAACACTGAAGCTTTCTTT. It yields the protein CATTNGLNTEAFF.

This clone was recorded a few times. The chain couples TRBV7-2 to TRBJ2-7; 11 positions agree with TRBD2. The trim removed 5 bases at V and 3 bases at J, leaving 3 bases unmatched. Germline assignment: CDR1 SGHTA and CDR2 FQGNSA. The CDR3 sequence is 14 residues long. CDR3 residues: CASSLLAGGYEQYF. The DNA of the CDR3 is TGTGCCAGCAGCCTTCTAGCGGGGGGCTACGAGCAGTACTTC.

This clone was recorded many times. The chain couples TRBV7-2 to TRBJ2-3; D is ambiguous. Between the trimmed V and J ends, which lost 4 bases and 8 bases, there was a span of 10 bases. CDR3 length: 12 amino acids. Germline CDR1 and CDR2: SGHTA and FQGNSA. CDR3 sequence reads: CASSSSYATQYF. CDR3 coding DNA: TGTGCCAGCAGCTCTTCCTACGCTACGCAGTATTTT.

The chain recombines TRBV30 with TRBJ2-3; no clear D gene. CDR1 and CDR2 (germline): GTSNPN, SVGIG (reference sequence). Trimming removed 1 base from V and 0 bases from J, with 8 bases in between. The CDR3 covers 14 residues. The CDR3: CAWSEGISTDTQYF. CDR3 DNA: TGTGCCTGGAGTGAGGGTATTAGCACAGATACGCAGTATTTT.

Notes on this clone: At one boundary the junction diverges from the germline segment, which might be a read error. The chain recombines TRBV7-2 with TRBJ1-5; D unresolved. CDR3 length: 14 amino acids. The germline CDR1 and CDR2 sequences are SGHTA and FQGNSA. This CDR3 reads CASSLGFDTGMVDF. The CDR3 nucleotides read TGTGCCAGCAGCTTAGGTTTTGATACGGGAATGGTGGATTTT. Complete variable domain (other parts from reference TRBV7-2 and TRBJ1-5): GAGVSQSPSNKVTEKGKDVELRCDPISGHTALYWYRQSLGQGLEFLIYFQGNSAPDKSGLPSDRFSAERTGGSVSTLTIQRTQQEDSAVYLCASSLGFDTGMVDFGDGTRLSIL.

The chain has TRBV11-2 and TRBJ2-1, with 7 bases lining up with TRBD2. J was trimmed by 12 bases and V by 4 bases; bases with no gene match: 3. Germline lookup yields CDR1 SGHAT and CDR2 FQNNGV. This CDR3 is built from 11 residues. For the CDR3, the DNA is TGTGCCAGCAGCTCGGGACTAAGGCAGTTCTTC. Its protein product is CASSSGLRQFF.

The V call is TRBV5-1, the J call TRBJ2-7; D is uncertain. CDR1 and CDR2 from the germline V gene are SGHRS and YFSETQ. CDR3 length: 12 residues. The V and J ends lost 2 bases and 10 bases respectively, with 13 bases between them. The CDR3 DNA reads TGCGCCAGCAGCTTATCCCCGGGCCCCCAGTACTTC. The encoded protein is CASSLSPGPQYF.

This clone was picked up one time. CDR3 in amino acids: CAWSRVRGDTQYF. CDR3 DNA: TGTGCCTGGAGCAGGGTAAGGGGAGATACGCAGTATTTT. The V gene is TRBV30, the J gene TRBJ2-3, with D perhaps matching TRBD1 (5 bases). Germline assignment: CDR1 GTSNPN and CDR2 SVGIG (reference sequence). V dropped 3 bases and J dropped 5 bases, with 12 bases sitting between them. This CDR3 has 13 amino acids.